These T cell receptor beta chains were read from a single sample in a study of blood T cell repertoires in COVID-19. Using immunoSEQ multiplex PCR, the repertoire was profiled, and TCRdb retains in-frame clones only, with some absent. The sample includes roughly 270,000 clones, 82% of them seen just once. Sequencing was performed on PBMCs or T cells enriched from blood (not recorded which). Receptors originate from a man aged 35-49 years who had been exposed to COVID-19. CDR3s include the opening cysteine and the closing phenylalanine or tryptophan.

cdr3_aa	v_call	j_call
CASSVYRESGELFF	TRBV9	TRBJ2-2
CASSLSPSSGSLDEQFF	TRBV7-9	TRBJ2-1
CASSMSRGQTYGYTF	TRBV19	TRBJ1-2
CASSSQRGLGFMELFF	TRBV27	TRBJ2-2
CAWSGQGGYGYTF	TRBV30	TRBJ1-2
CAWSVAGETQYF	TRBV30	TRBJ2-5
CASRVTISTDTQYF	TRBV6-5	TRBJ2-3
CASKVAGVHTYEQYF	TRBV6-5	TRBJ2-7
CASSGTGGETQYF	TRBV2	TRBJ2-5
CASSFGTGVRGYTF	TRBV7-3	TRBJ1-2
CASRETTGVNQPQHF	TRBV6-5	TRBJ1-5
CATSSENNEQFF	TRBV10-3	TRBJ2-1
CATSLSGTGVVGEQFF	TRBV24-1	TRBJ2-1
CAIRFEVNTEAFF	TRBV10-3	TRBJ1-1
CATLARGLGAGNTIYF	TRBV24-1	TRBJ1-3
CASSLEGMGGGYTF	TRBV5-6	TRBJ1-2
CAISESGGLSDIQYF	TRBV10-3	TRBJ2-4
CASSDSPVRGYTF	TRBV6-5	TRBJ1-2
CASSDSGSYSPLHF	TRBV6-1	TRBJ1-6
CASSSGSSYNEQFF	TRBV11-3	TRBJ2-1
CATRQGSNANYGYTF	TRBV11-2	TRBJ1-2
CASSRTSGGDEQFF	TRBV19	TRBJ2-1
CAWSDGRNQETQYF	TRBV30	TRBJ2-5
CASSQGLAGGHEQFF	TRBV3-1/TRBV3-2	TRBJ2-1
CASSQDLGQTYGYTF	TRBV3-1/TRBV3-2	TRBJ1-2
CASSSDITYEQYF	TRBV7-9	TRBJ2-7
CASSQSEGSNAFF	TRBV7-3	TRBJ1-1
CASSLVRLGAGYGYTF	TRBV7-8	TRBJ1-2